Described below is a single T cell receptor beta chain sequence and its context. Its antigen is not identified. The sample belongs to a study of T cell therapy after organ transplantation. Clones were read by immunoSEQ multiplex PCR, and TCRdb kept only the in-frame ones, dropping some. This sample carries approximately 52,000 clones, less than 95% of them seen once, and the ten largest clones take 3% to 3.5%. The V gene lost 9 bases and the J gene lost 4 bases, with 12 bases spanning the gap. Germline V CDR1 and CDR2: SGHAT, FQNNGV. This CDR3 has 12 amino acids. Study outcomes and limitations: Pretherapy CD8 clonality inversely correlated with its fold change after therapy.

The specimen comprised CD8+ T cells from blood, sampled before autologous CMV-specific T cell therapy. The rearrangement uses TRBV11-2 and TRBJ1-2, with unresolved D. The clonotype originates from a human patient who had received a solid organ transplant and had CMV disease. The CDR3 coding sequence is TGTGCCAGTAAAACGATGGGCTATGGCTACACCTTC. Its protein product is CASKTMGYGYTF.